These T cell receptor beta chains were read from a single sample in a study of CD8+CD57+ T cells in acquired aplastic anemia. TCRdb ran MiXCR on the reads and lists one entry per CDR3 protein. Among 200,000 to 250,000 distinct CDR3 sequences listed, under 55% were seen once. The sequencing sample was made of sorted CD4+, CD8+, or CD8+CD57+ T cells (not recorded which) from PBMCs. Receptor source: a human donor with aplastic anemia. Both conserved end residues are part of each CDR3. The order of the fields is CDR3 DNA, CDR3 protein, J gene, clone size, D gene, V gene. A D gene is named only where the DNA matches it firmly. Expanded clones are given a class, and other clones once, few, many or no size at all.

TGTGCCAGCAGCCAAGATCGTGGGCGGAGCACCCAGTACTTC	CASSQDRGRSTQYF	TRBJ2-5	.	.	TRBV7-8
TGTGCCAGCAGTCACGGGCAGGGGAAAGCTAGCAATCAGCCCCAGCATTTT	CASSHGQGKASNQPQHF	TRBJ1-5	.	.	TRBV6-5
TGTGCCAGTAGTATAGAAACAGGGGGCAATGAAAAACTGTTTTTT	CASSIETGGNEKLFF	TRBJ1-4	many	TRBD1	TRBV19
TGTGCCAGCAGTAATCGGCGGAACGGGGAGCTGTTTTTT	CASSNRRNGELFF	TRBJ2-2	few	.	TRBV3-1
TGTGCCAGCAGTTTACGGGACAACTCCTACGAGCAGTACTTC	CASSLRDNSYEQYF	TRBJ2-7	many	.	TRBV28
TGTGCCAGCCTCGGGACGACTTTCTTT	CASLGTTFF	TRBJ1-1	.	.	TRBV6-1
TGTGCCAGCAGCTTAGGAGGGACAGTACCCAATTCACCCCTCCACTTT	CASSLGGTVPNSPLHF	TRBJ1-6	.	TRBD1	TRBV7-9
TGTGCCAGTAGTTGGGGCATACGGCGGGGGGGCAACTACAATGAGCAGTTCTTC	CASSWGIRRGGNYNEQFF	TRBJ2-1	many	TRBD2	TRBV19
TGTGCCAGCACTCTCGCTGGACAGGGGGCCCCCTACGAGCAGTACTTC	CASTLAGQGAPYEQYF	TRBJ2-7	.	TRBD1	TRBV6-1
TGTGCCATCAGCGGGACAGGGGGCTTGAATTCACCCCTCCACTTT	CAISGTGGLNSPLHF	TRBJ1-6	.	TRBD1	TRBV10-3
TGCGACCTGGGGCAGGGGGCGCTGGGGGACTATGGCTACACCTTC	CDLGQGALGDYGYTF	TRBJ1-2	.	TRBD1	TRBV24-1
TGTGCCAGCAGTTCCCAGGGGTTCGGTGGAAACACCTTC	CASSSQGFGGNTF	TRBJ1-2	few	.	TRBV7-9
TGCGCCAGCACCCAAACTGGGACTAGCACAGATACGCAGTATTTT	CASTQTGTSTDTQYF	TRBJ2-3	many	.	TRBV10-2
TGTGCCAGCAGCTACAGGGGAATAGGAAACACCATATATTTT	CASSYRGIGNTIYF	TRBJ1-3	many	TRBD1	TRBV7-8
TGCAGTGCGGGCACAGTCGGTTTGGGCAATCAGCCCCAGCATTTT	CSAGTVGLGNQPQHF	TRBJ1-5	many	.	TRBV20-1
TGTGCCAGCAGCGTAGGGGGGGCGAACACCGGGGAGCTGTTTTTT	CASSVGGANTGELFF	TRBJ2-2	once	.	TRBV9
TGTGCCAGCAGTTTGAGGCGCGGCTATGGCTACACCTTC	CASSLRRGYGYTF	TRBJ1-2	.	.	TRBV12-3/TRBV12-4
TGTGCCACCAGTGATTACGCGGAGCCCCAGCATTTT	CATSDYAEPQHF	TRBJ1-5	.	.	TRBV24-1
TGTGCCATCAGTGAGTCGAGGGGAACCTACGAGCAGTACTTC	CAISESRGTYEQYF	TRBJ2-7	.	.	TRBV10-3
TGTGCCAGCAGCTCCAATTCCGGGCCGCGGGGGAATGAAACTTTCTTT	CASSSNSGPRGNETFF	TRBJ1-1	.	.	TRBV7-2
TGTGCCAGCAGTTTAGCGGCTACACCCTACGAGCAGTACTTC	CASSLAATPYEQYF	TRBJ2-7	.	.	TRBV7-2
TGTGCCAGCAGCCTCACAGGGGGCGAATATGGCTACACCTTC	CASSLTGGEYGYTF	TRBJ1-2	.	TRBD1	TRBV6-1
TGTGCCAGCAGTTTATCGGACAGGGGAGGGGAGCAGTACTTC	CASSLSDRGGEQYF	TRBJ2-7	.	TRBD1	TRBV2
TGTGCCAGCAGTTCTCGGGGTAAGGGCAATGAGCAGTTCTTC	CASSSRGKGNEQFF	TRBJ2-1	few	.	TRBV27
TGCAGCGTCCAAGGGGGACAGCGAGTACTCCTTATGAACACTGAAGCTTTCTTT	CSVQGGQRVLLMNTEAFF	TRBJ1-1	.	TRBD1	TRBV29-1
TGTGCCAGCAGCTCACCGGGACAGCTACAATCACCCCTCCACTTT	CASSSPGQLQSPLHF	TRBJ1-6	many	TRBD1	TRBV7-8
TGCGCCAGCAGCTTGGGTCAGGGTGTGGAAGAGACCCAGTACTTC	CASSLGQGVEETQYF	TRBJ2-5	many	.	TRBV5-1
TGTGCCAGCAGCGGGGCTAGCGGGGGCCGCTACGAGCAGTACTTC	CASSGASGGRYEQYF	TRBJ2-7	many	TRBD2	TRBV9
TGCAGTGCCACATCCGGGACTAGCGGGATGCGGAATGAGCAGTTCTTC	CSATSGTSGMRNEQFF	TRBJ2-1	few	TRBD2	TRBV20-1
TGCAGTGCTAGGGGCAGCTACGAGCAGTACTTC	CSARGSYEQYF	TRBJ2-7	many	.	TRBV20-1
TGTGCCAGCAGCTTGGTTCCGAGAGATTACGAGCAGTACTTC	CASSLVPRDYEQYF	TRBJ2-7	many	.	TRBV5-8
TGTGCCAGCAGCTTAGTCGGGTCCACGAACACTGAAGCTTTCTTT	CASSLVGSTNTEAFF	TRBJ1-1	once	.	TRBV7-2
TGTGCCAGCAGCCAAGATGTGGACCTACAAGAGACCCAGTACTTC	CASSQDVDLQETQYF	TRBJ2-5	many	.	TRBV4-2
TGCGCCAGCAGTGAGTCTGGGAGGGACACTGAAGCTTTCTTT	CASSESGRDTEAFF	TRBJ1-1	many	.	TRBV10-2